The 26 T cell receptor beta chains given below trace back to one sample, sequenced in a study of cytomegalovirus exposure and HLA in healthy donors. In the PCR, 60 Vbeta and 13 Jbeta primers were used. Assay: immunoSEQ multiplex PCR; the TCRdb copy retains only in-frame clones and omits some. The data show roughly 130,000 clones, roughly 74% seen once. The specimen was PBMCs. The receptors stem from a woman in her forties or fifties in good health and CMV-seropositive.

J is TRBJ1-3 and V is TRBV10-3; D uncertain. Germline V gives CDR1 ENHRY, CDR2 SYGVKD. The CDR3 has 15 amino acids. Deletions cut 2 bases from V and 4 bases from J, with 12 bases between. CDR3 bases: TGTGCCATCAGTGAGCGGGGAATGTACGGAAACACCATATATTTT. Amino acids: CAISERGMYGNTIYF.

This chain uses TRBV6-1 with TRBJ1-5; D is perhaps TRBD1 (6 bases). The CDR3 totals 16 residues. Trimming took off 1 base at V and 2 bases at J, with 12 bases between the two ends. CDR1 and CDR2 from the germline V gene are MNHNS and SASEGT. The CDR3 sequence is CASSEVGGAGNQPQHF. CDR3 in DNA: TGTGCCAGCAGTGAAGTTGGGGGCGCCGGCAATCAGCCCCAGCATTTT.

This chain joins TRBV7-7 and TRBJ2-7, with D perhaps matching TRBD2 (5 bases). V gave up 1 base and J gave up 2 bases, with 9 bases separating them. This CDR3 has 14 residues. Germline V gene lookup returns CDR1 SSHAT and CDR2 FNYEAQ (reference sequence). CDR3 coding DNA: TGTGCCAGCAGCTTAGGCCGGGGAACCTACGAGCAGTACTTC. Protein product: CASSLGRGTYEQYF.

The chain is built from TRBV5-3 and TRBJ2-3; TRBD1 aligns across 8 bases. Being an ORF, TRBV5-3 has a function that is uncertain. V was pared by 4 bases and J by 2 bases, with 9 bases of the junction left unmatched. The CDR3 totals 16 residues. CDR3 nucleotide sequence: TGTGCCAGAAGCATCGGGACAGGTTACCCCACAGATACGCAGTATTTT. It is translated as CARSIGTGYPTDTQYF.

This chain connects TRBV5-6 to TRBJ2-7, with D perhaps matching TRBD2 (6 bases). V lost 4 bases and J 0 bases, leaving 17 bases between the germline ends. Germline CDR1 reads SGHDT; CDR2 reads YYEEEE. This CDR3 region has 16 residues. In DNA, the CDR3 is TGTGCCAGCAGCCCCTATGGAGGGGCGGCCTCCTACGAGCAGTACTTC. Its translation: CASSPYGGAASYEQYF.

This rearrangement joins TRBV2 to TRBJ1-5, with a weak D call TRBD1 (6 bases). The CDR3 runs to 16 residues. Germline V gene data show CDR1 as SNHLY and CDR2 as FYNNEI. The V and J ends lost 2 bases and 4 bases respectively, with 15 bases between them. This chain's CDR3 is CASSEWKGDTNQPQHF. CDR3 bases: TGTGCCAGCAGTGAATGGAAAGGGGACACGAATCAGCCCCAGCATTTT.

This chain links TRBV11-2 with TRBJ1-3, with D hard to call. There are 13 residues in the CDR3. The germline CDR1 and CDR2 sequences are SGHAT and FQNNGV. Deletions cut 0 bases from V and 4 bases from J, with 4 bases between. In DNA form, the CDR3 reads TGTGCCAGCAGCTTAGAACGGGGAAACACCATATATTTT. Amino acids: CASSLERGNTIYF.

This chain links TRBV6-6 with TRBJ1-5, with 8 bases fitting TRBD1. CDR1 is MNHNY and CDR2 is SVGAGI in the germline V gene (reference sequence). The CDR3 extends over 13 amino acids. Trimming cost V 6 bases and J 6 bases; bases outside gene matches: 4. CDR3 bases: TGTGCCAGCAGCCGGGACAGGTCTCAGCCCCAGCATTTT. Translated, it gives CASSRDRSQPQHF.

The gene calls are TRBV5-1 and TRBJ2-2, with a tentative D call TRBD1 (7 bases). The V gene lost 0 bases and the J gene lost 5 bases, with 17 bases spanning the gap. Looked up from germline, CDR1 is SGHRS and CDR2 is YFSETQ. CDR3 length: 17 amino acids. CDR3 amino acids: CASSLGPRGVRTGELFF. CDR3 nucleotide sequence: TGCGCCAGCAGCTTGGGCCCCAGGGGGGTTAGAACCGGGGAGCTGTTTTTT. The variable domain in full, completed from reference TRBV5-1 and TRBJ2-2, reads KAGVTQTPRYLIKTRGQQVTLSCSPISGHRSVSWYQQTPGQGLQFLFEYFSETQRNKGNFPGRFSGRQFSNSRSEMNVSTLELGDSALYLCASSLGPRGVRTGELFFGEGSRLTVL.

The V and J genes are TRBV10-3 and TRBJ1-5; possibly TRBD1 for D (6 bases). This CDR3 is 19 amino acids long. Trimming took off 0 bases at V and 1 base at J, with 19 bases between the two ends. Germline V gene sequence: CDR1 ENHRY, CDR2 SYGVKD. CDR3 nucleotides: TGTGCCATCAGTGAGTCGAAGGGCTTGACAGGTCGAAGCAATCAGCCCCAGCATTTT. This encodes CAISESKGLTGRSNQPQHF.

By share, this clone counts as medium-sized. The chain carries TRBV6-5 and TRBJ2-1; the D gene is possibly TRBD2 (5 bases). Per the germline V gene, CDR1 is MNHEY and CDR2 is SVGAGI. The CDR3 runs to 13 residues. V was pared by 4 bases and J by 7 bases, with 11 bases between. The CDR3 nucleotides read TGTGCCAGCAGTTGGGGAGAGGGTAATGAGCAGTTCTTC. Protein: CASSWGEGNEQFF.

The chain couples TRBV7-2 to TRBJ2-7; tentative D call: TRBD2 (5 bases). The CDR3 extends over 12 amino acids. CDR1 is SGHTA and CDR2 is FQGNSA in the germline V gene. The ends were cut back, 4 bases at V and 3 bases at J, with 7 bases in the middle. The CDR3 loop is CASSYGSYEQYF. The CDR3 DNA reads TGTGCCAGCAGCTATGGGAGCTACGAGCAGTACTTC.

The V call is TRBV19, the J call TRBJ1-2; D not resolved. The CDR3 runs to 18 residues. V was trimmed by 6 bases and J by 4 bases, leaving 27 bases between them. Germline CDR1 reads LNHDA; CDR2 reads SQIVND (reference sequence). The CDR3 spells CASRRPGIHNGIAYGYTF. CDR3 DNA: TGTGCCAGTAGACGCCCAGGTATTCATAACGGGATTGCCTATGGCTACACCTTC.

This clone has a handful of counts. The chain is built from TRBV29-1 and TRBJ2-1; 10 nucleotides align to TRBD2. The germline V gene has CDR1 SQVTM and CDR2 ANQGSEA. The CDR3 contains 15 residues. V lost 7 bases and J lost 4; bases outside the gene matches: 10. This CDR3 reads CSARGSSGGYNEQFF. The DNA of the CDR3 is TGCAGCGCTAGAGGGAGTAGCGGGGGGTACAATGAGCAGTTCTTC.

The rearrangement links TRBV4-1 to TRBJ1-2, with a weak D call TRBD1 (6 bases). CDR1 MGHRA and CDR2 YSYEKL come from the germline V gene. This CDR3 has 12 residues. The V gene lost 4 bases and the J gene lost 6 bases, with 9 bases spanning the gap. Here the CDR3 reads CASSRQGNGYTF. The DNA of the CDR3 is TGCGCCAGCAGCCGGCAGGGGAATGGCTACACCTTC.

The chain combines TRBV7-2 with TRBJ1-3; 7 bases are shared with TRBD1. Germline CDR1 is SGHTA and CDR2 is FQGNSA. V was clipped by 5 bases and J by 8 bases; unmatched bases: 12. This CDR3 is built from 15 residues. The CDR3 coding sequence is TGTGCCAGCAGCGCCAGGGGGTTTCCAGCCGACACCATATATTTT. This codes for CASSARGFPADTIYF. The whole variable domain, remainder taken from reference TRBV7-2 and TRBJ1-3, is GAGVSQSPSNKVTEKGKDVELRCDPISGHTALYWYRQSLGQGLEFLIYFQGNSAPDKSGLPSDRFSAERTGGSVSTLTIQRTQQEDSAVYLCASSARGFPADTIYFGEGSWLTVV.

The CDR3 DNA is TGCGCCAGCAGCGTGGGACAGTCCAACGCGCGGAATTCACCCCTCCACTTT. This translates into CASSVGQSNARNSPLHF. The chain employs TRBV5-1 and TRBJ1-6; 7 bases are shared with TRBD1. CDR3 size: 17 residues. CDR1 is SGHRS and CDR2 is YFSETQ in the germline V gene. The junction had 14 bases not matched to a gene; V was cut back by 4 bases and J by 7 bases.

The CDR3: CASSSRLAGDSGANVLTF. Written as DNA, the CDR3 is TGTGCCAGCAGTTCGAGACTAGCGGGAGACTCTGGGGCCAACGTCCTGACTTTC. This rearrangement joins TRBV7-2 to TRBJ2-6; 12 nucleotides line up with TRBD2. The CDR3 runs to 18 residues. The germline V gene encodes CDR1 SGHTA and CDR2 FQGNSA. V shed 6 bases and J 0 bases; nucleotides not matched to a gene: 6.

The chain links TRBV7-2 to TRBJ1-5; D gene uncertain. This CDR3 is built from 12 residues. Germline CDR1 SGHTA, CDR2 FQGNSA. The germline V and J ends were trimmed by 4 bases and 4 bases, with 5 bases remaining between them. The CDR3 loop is CASSSPNQPQHF. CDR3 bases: TGTGCCAGCAGCTCCCCGAATCAGCCCCAGCATTTT.

The CDR3 here is CASSRGRGESSYNSPLHF. The DNA for the CDR3 is TGTGCCAGCAGCCGGGGGAGGGGCGAAAGCTCCTATAATTCACCCCTCCACTTT. The rearrangement joins TRBV9 to TRBJ1-6; a possible D gene is TRBD1 (5 bases). V dropped 4 bases and J dropped 0 bases, with 17 bases sitting between them. CDR1 is SGDLS and CDR2 is YYNGEE in the germline V gene. The CDR3 consists of 18 residues.

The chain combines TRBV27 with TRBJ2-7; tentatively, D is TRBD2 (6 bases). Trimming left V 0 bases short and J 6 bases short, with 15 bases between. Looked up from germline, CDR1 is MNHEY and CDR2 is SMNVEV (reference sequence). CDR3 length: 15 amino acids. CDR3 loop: CASSLSSSASVEQYF. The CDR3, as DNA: TGTGCCAGCAGTTTATCCTCCTCCGCTAGCGTCGAGCAGTACTTC.

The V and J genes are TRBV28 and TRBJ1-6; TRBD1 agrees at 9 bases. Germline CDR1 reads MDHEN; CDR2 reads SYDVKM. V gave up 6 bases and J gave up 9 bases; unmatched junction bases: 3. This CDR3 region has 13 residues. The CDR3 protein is CASRGQGGSPLHF. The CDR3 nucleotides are TGTGCCAGCAGGGGACAGGGAGGTTCACCCCTCCACTTT.

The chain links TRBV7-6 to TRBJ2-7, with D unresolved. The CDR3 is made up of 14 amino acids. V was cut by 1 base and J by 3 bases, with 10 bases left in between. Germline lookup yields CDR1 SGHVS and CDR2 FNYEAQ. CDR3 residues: CASSLGGVYYEQYF. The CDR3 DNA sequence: TGTGCCAGCAGCTTAGGAGGAGTCTACTACGAGCAGTACTTC.

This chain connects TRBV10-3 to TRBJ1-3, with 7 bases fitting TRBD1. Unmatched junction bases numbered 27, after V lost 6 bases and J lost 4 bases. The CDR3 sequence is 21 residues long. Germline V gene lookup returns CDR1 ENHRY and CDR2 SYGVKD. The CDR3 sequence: CAIRGTEGGLGSISGGNTIYF. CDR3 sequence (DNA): TGTGCCATCAGGGGGACAGAAGGAGGTCTGGGATCCATCTCTGGAGGAAACACCATATATTTT.

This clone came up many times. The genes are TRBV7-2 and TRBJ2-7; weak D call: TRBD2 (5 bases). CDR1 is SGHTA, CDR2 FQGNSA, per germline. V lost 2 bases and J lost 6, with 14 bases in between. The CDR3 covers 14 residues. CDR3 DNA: TGTGCCAGCAGCTTAAGTAGACCCGCGGGCGAGCAGTACTTC. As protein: CASSLSRPAGEQYF.

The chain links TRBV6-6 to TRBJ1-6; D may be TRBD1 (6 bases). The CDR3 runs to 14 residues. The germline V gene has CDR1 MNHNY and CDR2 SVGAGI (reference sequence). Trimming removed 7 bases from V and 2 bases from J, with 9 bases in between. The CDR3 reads CASIQGPYNSPLHF. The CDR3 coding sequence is TGTGCCAGCATACAGGGACCCTATAATTCACCCCTCCACTTT.